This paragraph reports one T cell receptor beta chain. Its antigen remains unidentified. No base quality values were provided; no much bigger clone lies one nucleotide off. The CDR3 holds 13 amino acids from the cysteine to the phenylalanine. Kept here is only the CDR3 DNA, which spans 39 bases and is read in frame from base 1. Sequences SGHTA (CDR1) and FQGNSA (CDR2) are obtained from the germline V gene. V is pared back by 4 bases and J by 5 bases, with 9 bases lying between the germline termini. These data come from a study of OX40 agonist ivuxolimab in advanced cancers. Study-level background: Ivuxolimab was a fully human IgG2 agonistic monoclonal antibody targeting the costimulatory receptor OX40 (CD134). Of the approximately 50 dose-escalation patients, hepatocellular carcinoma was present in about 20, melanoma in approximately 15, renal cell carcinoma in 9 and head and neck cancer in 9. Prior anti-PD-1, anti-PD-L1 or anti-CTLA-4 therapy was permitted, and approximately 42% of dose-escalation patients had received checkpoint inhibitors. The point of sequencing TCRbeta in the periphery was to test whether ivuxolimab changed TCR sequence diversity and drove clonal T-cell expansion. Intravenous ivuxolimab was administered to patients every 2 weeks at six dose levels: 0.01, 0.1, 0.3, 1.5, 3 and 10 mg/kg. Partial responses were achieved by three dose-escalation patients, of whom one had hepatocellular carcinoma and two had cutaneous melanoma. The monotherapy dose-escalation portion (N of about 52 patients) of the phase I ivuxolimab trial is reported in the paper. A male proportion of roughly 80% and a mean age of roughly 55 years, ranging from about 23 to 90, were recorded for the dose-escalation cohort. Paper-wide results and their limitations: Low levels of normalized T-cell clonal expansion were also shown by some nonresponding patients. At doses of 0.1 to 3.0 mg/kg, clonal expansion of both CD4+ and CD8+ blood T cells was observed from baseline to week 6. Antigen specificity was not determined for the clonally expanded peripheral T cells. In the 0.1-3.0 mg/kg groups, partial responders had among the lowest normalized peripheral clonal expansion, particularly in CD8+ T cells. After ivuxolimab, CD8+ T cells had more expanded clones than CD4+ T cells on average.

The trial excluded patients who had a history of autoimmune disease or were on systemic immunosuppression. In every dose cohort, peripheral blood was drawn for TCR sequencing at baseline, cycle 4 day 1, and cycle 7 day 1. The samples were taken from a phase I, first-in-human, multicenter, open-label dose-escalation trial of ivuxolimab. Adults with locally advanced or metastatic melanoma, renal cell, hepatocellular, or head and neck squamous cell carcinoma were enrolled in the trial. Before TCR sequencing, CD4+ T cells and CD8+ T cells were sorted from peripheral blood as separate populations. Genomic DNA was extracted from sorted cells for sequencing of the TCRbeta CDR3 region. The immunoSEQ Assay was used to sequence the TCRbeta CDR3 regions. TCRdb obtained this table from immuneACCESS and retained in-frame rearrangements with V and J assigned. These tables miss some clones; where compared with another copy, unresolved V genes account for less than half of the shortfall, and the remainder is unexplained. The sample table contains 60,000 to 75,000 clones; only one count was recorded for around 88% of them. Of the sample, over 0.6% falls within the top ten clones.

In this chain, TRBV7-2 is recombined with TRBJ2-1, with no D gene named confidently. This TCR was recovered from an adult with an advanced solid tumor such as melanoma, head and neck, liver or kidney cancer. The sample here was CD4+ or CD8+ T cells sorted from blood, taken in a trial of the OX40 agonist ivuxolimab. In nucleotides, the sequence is TGTGCCAGCAGCTCCGACGTAAACAATGAGCAGTTCTTC. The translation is CASSSDVNNEQFF.